This T cell receptor beta chain was sequenced for a study of resident and recirculating memory T cells in vitiligo (dated 2018 in TCRdb). About the investigation overall: For TCR beta sequencing, epidermis was obtained by shave biopsy from two lesional and two nonlesional sites, and PBMCs were also collected, from each of a few stable vitiligo patients. Human TCR beta sequencing was used to test whether specific clones in lesional vitiligo skin differed from clones in nonlesional skin and blood. Right before genomic DNA was extracted using the Qiagen DNeasy Blood & Tissue Kit, the samples were homogenized with no cell sorting step. Results and caveats for the whole study, not just this receptor: Working out how much the T cell clones identified in the vitiligo lesions and the human Trm versus Tcm pools each contribute will require future mechanistic studies. TCR sequences were not shared across biopsy sites or across patients, which suggests that different T cell clones infiltrate different lesions, a pattern described as private specificity. Overlap and correlation analysis showed no significant repertoire overlap between biopsies except for each lesion with itself, even within a single patient. No unique dominant TCR clone was detected, and clonality varied among vitiligo lesions.

Taken from cysteine to phenylalanine, the CDR3 has 14 residues. Of all the DNA, just the CDR3 is kept, 42 bases in frame from base 1. The germline V gene supplies CDR1 MNHNS and CDR2 SASEGT. At the junction V is shortened by 1 base and J by 9 bases, with 13 bases in between. A patient's vitiligo counted as stable when the lesions had not changed at all during the previous 6 months. To count as stable, patients also needed to show no confetti depigmentation, which is a clinical sign of active vitiligo. Any patient who had received treatment in the previous three months was excluded. PBMCs were isolated from heparinized blood by Ficoll density gradient centrifugation and then flash-frozen. This clone occurred once. Its antigen remains undetermined. There are no base qualities to consult, and no much larger clone falls within one base. TCR beta chains were amplified from genomic DNA with the immunoSEQ hsTCRB kit. TCR beta libraries were sequenced on an Illumina MiSeq instrument by the immunoSEQ service. On the study's bioinformatics: Repertoire data were analyzed with the immunoSEQ Analyzer. TCRdb's version of the immuneACCESS table is confined to in-frame rearrangements and falls short of the full clone set. An unresolved V gene accounts for under half of the shortfall where checked; the remainder is of unknown origin. V and J calls plus clone size are reproduced from that table; the DNA served to infer D and trimming. For this sample there are 75,000 to 85,000 clones; 90% to 95% appear just once. The ten largest clonotypes hold roughly 5% of the sample.

The chain is assembled from TRBV6-1 and TRBJ2-1; the D gene cannot be named for sure. The sequencing sample was made of blood. This sequence originates from a male donor with vitiligo. The CDR3 has the sequence CASSEGLILSEQFF. The nucleotide sequence is given as TGTGCCAGCAGTGAAGGTCTGATACTTAGTGAGCAGTTCTTC.